The next 26 T cell receptor beta chains were all read from a single sample in a study of breast tumors, draining lymph nodes, adjacent tissues. TCRdb reprocessed the multiplex PCR reads with MiXCR, giving one entry per CDR3 protein. Here the sample spans about 270,000 distinct CDR3 sequences, 30% being singletons. Axillary draining lymph nodes of breast cancer patients supplied the node samples. Sequenced: axillary lymph node tissue. These receptors originate from a female donor with breast cancer. Some clones in this sample may be carry-over from other donors' samples.

This clonotype was picked up many times. The V and J genes are TRBV12-3 or TRBV12-4 and TRBJ2-5; the D is unclear. V was shortened by 4 bases and J by 2 bases, with 8 bases between the two germline ends. The CDR3 contains 13 residues. The CDR3 region is CASSSGGQETQYF. The CDR3 DNA is TGTGCCAGCAGTTCTGGCGGTCAAGAGACCCAGTACTTC.

The chain carries TRBV6-2 or TRBV6-3 and TRBJ1-2; 7 bases map to TRBD1. The trim removed 2 bases at V and 3 bases at J, leaving 6 bases unmatched. The germline gives CDR1 MNHEY, CDR2 SVGEGT. This CDR3 has 15 amino acids. CDR3 amino acids: CASSYTGQEDYGYTF. DNA of the CDR3: TGTGCCAGCAGTTACACAGGACAGGAGGACTATGGCTACACCTTC.

There are many counts of this clonotype. This chain links TRBV7-2 with TRBJ2-2, with 7 positions matching TRBD2. CDR1 is SGHTA, CDR2 FQGNSA, per germline. This CDR3 is 15 amino acids long. The V gene end was trimmed by 5 bases and the J gene end by 7 bases; junction bases not matched to a gene: 10. The CDR3 sequence: CASSGVAGEIGELFF. The CDR3 coding sequence is TGTGCCAGCAGCGGAGTAGCGGGTGAAATCGGGGAGCTGTTTTTT.

V and J are TRBV20-1 and TRBJ2-5; D is tentatively TRBD1 or TRBD2 (6 bases each). V was shortened by 3 bases and J by 9 bases, with 17 bases between the two germline ends. Germline CDR1 DFQATT, CDR2 SNEGSKA (reference sequence). This CDR3 has 13 residues. The CDR3 reads CSARGAEREAQYF. The CDR3 DNA reads as TGCAGTGCTAGGGGGGCGGAAAGGGAGGCCCAGTACTTC.

This clonotype was counted many times. The chain combines TRBV9 with TRBJ2-7; D possibly corresponds to TRBD1 (5 bases). CDR1 is SGDLS, CDR2 YYNGEE, per germline. The CDR3 is 14 residues long. V lost 1 base, J lost 1 base, and 9 bases lay in between. CDR3 nucleotide sequence: TGTGCCAGCAGCGTAAATACAGGTTCCTACGAGCAGTACTTC. Its protein product is CASSVNTGSYEQYF.

This clonotype was seen at least ten times. The V and J genes are TRBV30 and TRBJ1-5; D gene uncertain. V was pared by 0 bases and J by 5 bases, with 14 bases between. The CDR3 covers 15 residues. Germline V gives CDR1 GTSNPN, CDR2 SVGIG (reference sequence). CDR3 amino acids: CAWSVGGQDYQPQHF. The CDR3 bases are TGTGCCTGGAGTGTAGGCGGGCAGGACTATCAGCCCCAGCATTTT. Supplemented by reference TRBV30 and TRBJ1-5, the full variable domain reads SQTIHQWPATLVQPVGSPLSLECTVEGTSNPNLYWYRQAAGRGLQLLFYSVGIGQISSEVPQNLSASRPQDRQFILSSKKLLLSDSGFYLCAWSVGGQDYQPQHFGDGTRLSIL.

Concerning this clonotype itself: This may be a read error: a much more frequent sequence differs by one nucleotide. This chain joins TRBV13 and TRBJ2-7; D is perhaps TRBD2 (5 bases). The V gene's germline CDR1 is PRHDT and CDR2 FYEKMQ (reference sequence). CDR3 length: 13 amino acids. V was cut by 2 bases and J by 4 bases, with 9 bases left in between. CDR3 amino acids: CASSLKTGYEQYF. For the CDR3, the DNA is TGTGCCAGCAGCTTAAAGACGGGGTACGAGCAGTACTTC.

This clonotype was counted ten times or more. This chain joins TRBV29-1 and TRBJ2-1; maybe TRBD1 (6 bases). Trimming pared 7 bases from V and 0 bases from J, leaving 22 bases between. The V gene's germline CDR1 is SQVTM and CDR2 ANQGSEA. The CDR3 extends over 17 amino acids. The CDR3 DNA reads as TGCAGCGCCCCGACCGCAGGGGAATTCATCTCCTACAATGAGCAGTTCTTC. Encoded protein: CSAPTAGEFISYNEQFF.

This clonotype occurred a few times. A much larger clone differs by one base, so this may be a read error. The V and J genes are TRBV9 and TRBJ2-5, with a tentative D call TRBD2 (5 bases). Germline CDR1 is SGDLS and CDR2 is YYNGEE. This CDR3 spans 14 amino acids. Here the CDR3 reads CASSVGGHQETQSF. The DNA of the CDR3 is TGTGCCAGCAGCGTTGGCGGGCACCAAGAGACCCAGTCCTTC.

V is TRBV29-1 and J is TRBJ2-3; no definite D call. Germline V CDR1 and CDR2: SQVTM, ANQGSEA. V was pared by 8 bases and J by 0 bases, with 15 bases between. The CDR3 is 14 amino acids. The CDR3, as DNA: TGCAGCTACCGACTTGTTTCTAGCACAGATACGCAGTATTTT. Amino acids: CSYRLVSSTDTQYF.

This clonotype was picked up many times. This sequence joins TRBV11-2 and TRBJ1-3, with 8 bases that match TRBD1. The CDR3 is 15 amino acids. The V and J ends lost 1 base and 7 bases, in that order; junction bases with no gene match: 6. Germline values: CDR1 SGHAT, CDR2 FQNNGV. CDR3 bases: TGTGCCAGCAGCTTAGCAGGGGGCTTGAGGAACACCATATATTTT. Protein product: CASSLAGGLRNTIYF.

This clonotype was counted many times. This chain's CDR3 is CATSSTSESTDTQYF. CDR3 DNA sequence: TGTGCCACCAGTTCCACTAGCGAATCCACAGATACGCAGTATTTT. This chain links TRBV24-1 with TRBJ2-3; TRBD2 matches at 7 bases. The germline CDR1 and CDR2 sequences are KGHDR and SFDVKD. The length of the CDR3 is 15 residues. The V and J ends lost 6 bases and 2 bases, in that order; junction bases with no gene match: 7.

The V call is TRBV7-2, the J call TRBJ2-7; 9 bases are shared with TRBD1. The V segment lost 5 bases and the J segment 1 base; nucleotides outside the gene matches: 15. This CDR3 region has 18 residues. Germline CDR1 reads SGHTA; CDR2 reads FQGNSA. The CDR3 sequence: CASSLGRDREGVSYEQYF. CDR3 in DNA: TGTGCCAGCAGCCTCGGCCGGGACAGGGAGGGAGTGTCCTACGAGCAGTACTTC. The variable domain in full, completed from reference TRBV7-2 and TRBJ2-7, reads GAGVSQSPSNKVTEKGKDVELRCDPISGHTALYWYRQSLGQGLEFLIYFQGNSAPDKSGLPSDRFSAERTGGSVSTLTIQRTQQEDSAVYLCASSLGRDREGVSYEQYFGPGTRLTVT.

This clonotype showed up many times. The V gene is TRBV19, the J gene TRBJ2-5; TRBD1 agrees at 7 bases. Germline V CDR1 and CDR2: LNHDA, SQIVND (reference sequence). The CDR3 runs 16 residues. Trimming took 4 bases from V and 5 from J; bases not matched to a gene: 13. This CDR3 is CASSNPYRGGQETQYF. As DNA, the CDR3 is TGTGCCAGTAGTAACCCCTATAGAGGGGGCCAGGAGACCCAGTACTTC.

The sample holds a few counts of this clonotype. The chain is built from TRBV11-2 and TRBJ2-1; TRBD1 aligns across 7 bases. Per the germline V gene, CDR1 is SGHAT and CDR2 is FQNNGV. With V trimmed by 7 bases and J by 8 bases, 14 bases remained unmatched. The CDR3 has 15 amino acids. The CDR3 loop is CASTEGGPGSYEQFF. CDR3 sequence (DNA): TGTGCCAGCACGGAAGGGGGCCCCGGGTCGTATGAGCAGTTCTTC.

In its sample, this clonotype was seen many times. The chain couples TRBV19 to TRBJ2-5; 14 bases fit TRBD2. The CDR3 is 17 amino acids. Germline V gene lookup returns CDR1 LNHDA and CDR2 SQIVND (reference sequence). V lost 5 bases and J lost 5; bases outside the gene matches: 10. CDR3 loop: CASSARLAGGPWETQYF. The CDR3 bases are TGTGCCAGTAGTGCCAGACTAGCGGGAGGGCCCTGGGAGACCCAGTACTTC.

This clonotype was observed many times. This chain connects TRBV29-1 to TRBJ2-5; no definite D call. The V gene's germline CDR1 is SQVTM and CDR2 ANQGSEA. The CDR3 runs 13 residues. V lost 5 bases and J lost 7, with 17 bases in between. The CDR3 loop reads CSVSFEAVVTQYF. The CDR3 region has the DNA TGCAGCGTTTCCTTTGAGGCAGTGGTGACCCAGTACTTC. Combining the CDR3 with reference TRBV29-1 and TRBJ2-5 gives the whole variable domain SAVISQKPSRDICQRGTSLTIQCQVDSQVTMMFWYRQQPGQSLTLIATANQGSEATYESGFVIDKFPISRPNLTFSTLTVSNMSPEDSSIYLCSVSFEAVVTQYFGPGTRLLVL.

A single count supports this clonotype. A much larger clone differs from this one at a single base, so this may be a read error. The V and J genes are TRBV15 and TRBJ2-2; 10 bases agree with TRBD2. The CDR3 totals 14 residues. Per the germline V gene, CDR1 is LNHNV and CDR2 is YYDKDF (reference sequence). J lost 3 bases, V lost 8 bases, and 3 bases had no gene match. Here the CDR3 reads CATQAGGYTGELFF. CDR3 DNA sequence: TGTGCCACCCAAGCGGGAGGGTACACCGGGGAGCTGTTTTTT. Full variable domain (missing parts from reference TRBV15 and TRBJ2-2): DAMVIQNPRYQVTQFGKPVTLSCSQTLNHNVMYWYQQKSSQAPKLLFHYYDKDFNNEADTPDNFQSRRPNTSFCFLDIRSPGLGDTAMYLCATQAGGYTGELFFGEGSRLTVL.

The sample holds many counts of this clonotype. The J gene is TRBJ2-1, the V gene TRBV15; TRBD1 is a possible D gene (6 bases). The CDR3 has 16 residues. The V end lost 1 base, the J end lost 5 bases, and 15 bases lay between the germline ends. CDR1 LNHNV and CDR2 YYDKDF come from the germline V gene (reference sequence). The CDR3 loop is CATSRGRTDGHNEQFF. Written as DNA, the CDR3 is TGTGCCACCAGCAGAGGTCGGACAGACGGGCACAATGAGCAGTTCTTC.

This clonotype was seen more than once but under ten times. The DNA for the CDR3 is TGTGCCAGCAGTCCTCCCAGAGTAAGCACAGATACGCAGTATTTT. Translated: CASSPPRVSTDTQYF. This chain joins TRBV6-6 and TRBJ2-3; D is ambiguous. The germline CDR1 and CDR2 sequences are MNHNY and SVGAGI (reference sequence). This CDR3 has 15 residues. Trimming stripped 5 bases from V and 0 bases from J, with 12 bases between.

Details on this clonotype: A much larger clone sits a single nucleotide away, making a read error possible. The chain couples TRBV12-3 or TRBV12-4 to TRBJ2-3; D might be TRBD2 (6 bases). V lost 3 bases and J 6 bases, leaving 13 bases between the germline ends. The CDR3 runs to 14 residues. CDR3 nucleotide sequence: TGTGCCAGCAGTTTCCAGCGGGTGGGGGATACGCAGTATTTT. Amino acid sequence: CASSFQRVGDTQYF.

Only one count was recorded for this clonotype. The chain uses TRBV4-3 and TRBJ1-6; 9 nucleotides match TRBD1. The germline gives CDR1 LGHNA, CDR2 YSLEER. This CDR3 is built from 15 residues. V shed 4 bases and J 9 bases; nucleotides not matched to a gene: 7. CDR3 in amino acids: CASSPDRGESSPLHF. In DNA, the CDR3 is TGCGCCAGCAGCCCGGACAGGGGAGAGAGTTCACCCCTCCACTTT.

This clonotype was detected many times. The rearrangement links TRBV11-2 to TRBJ2-7; 10 bases are a match to TRBD2. The junction had 11 bases not matched to a gene; V was cut back by 5 bases and J by 4 bases. This CDR3 region has 16 residues. Germline V gene lookup returns CDR1 SGHAT and CDR2 FQNNGV. The CDR3 spells CASSLTLAGVTYEQYF. The CDR3 region has the DNA TGTGCCAGCAGCCTGACCCTAGCGGGAGTGACTTACGAGCAGTACTTC.

This clonotype has just a few counts. The rearrangement joins TRBV27 to TRBJ1-2; D is ambiguous. Germline V gene lookup returns CDR1 MNHEY and CDR2 SMNVEV (reference sequence). V gave up 6 bases and J gave up 2 bases, with 10 bases separating them. The CDR3 is made up of 13 amino acids. CDR3 nucleotide sequence: TGTGCCAGCAGGTCCACTAAGAACTATGGCTACACCTTC. It specifies CASRSTKNYGYTF.

At least ten counts were recorded for this clonotype. This chain joins TRBV10-3 and TRBJ2-1; perhaps TRBD1 as D (5 bases). V was shortened by 7 bases and J by 2 bases, with 18 bases between the two germline ends. The CDR3 has 16 residues. In germline, CDR1 is ENHRY, CDR2 SYGVKD. The CDR3 region is CAIKPQGGQAYNEQFF. The CDR3 DNA reads TGTGCCATCAAGCCCCAGGGTGGGCAGGCCTACAATGAGCAGTTCTTC.

The sample holds many counts of this clonotype. The rearrangement uses TRBV5-8 and TRBJ2-1; D possibly corresponds to TRBD2 (5 bases). This CDR3 spans 16 amino acids. V lost 4 bases, J lost 5 bases, and 19 bases lay in between. Looked up from germline, CDR1 is SGHTS and CDR2 is YDEGEE. The CDR3 DNA follows: TGTGCCAGCAGCCCACGGACTTCCCCATCCCACAATGAGCAGTTCTTC. As protein: CASSPRTSPSHNEQFF. The entire variable domain, with the rest obtained from reference TRBV5-8 and TRBJ2-1, is as follows: EAGVTQSPTHLIKTRGQQATLRCSPISGHTSVYWYQQALGLGLQFLLWYDEGEERNRGNFPPRFSGRQFPNYSSELNVNALELEDSALYLCASSPRTSPSHNEQFFGPGTRLTVL.